This entry features one T cell receptor (beta chain) sequence. The data originate from a study of radiation and T cells in renal cell carcinoma. CDR3 size: 13 residues. V was pared by 2 bases and J by 7 bases, with 11 bases between. The germline V gene encodes CDR1 MGHDK and CDR2 SYGVNS. Using immunoSEQ multiplex PCR, the repertoire was profiled, and TCRdb retains in-frame clones only, with some absent. The repertoire consists of approximately 150,000 clones, with about 88% occurring once and the leading ten covering around 4.4%. Time point noted: baseline pretreatment blood. Treatment reported: 15 Gy SBRT to primary tumor, nephrectomy 4 weeks later.

The material sequenced was blood, taken from a patient whose treatment included radiotherapy and nephrectomy. The chain employs TRBV25-1 and TRBJ1-1; D may be TRBD1 (5 bases). This TCR came from a woman in her sixties or seventies with renal cell carcinoma. The CDR3 here is CASSEGGRVEAFF. The DNA of the CDR3 is TGTGCCAGCAGTGAAGGGGGACGAGTTGAAGCTTTCTTT.